The 27 T cell receptor beta chains given below trace back to one sample, sequenced in a study of T cell responses to AZD1222 COVID-19 vaccine. The assay was immunoSEQ multiplex PCR, and TCRdb's table has in-frame clones only and misses some. The data show 150,000 to 180,000 clones, with 80% to 90% seen just once and just under 7% held by the top ten. The material sequenced was peripheral blood, taken after recovery from COVID-19. All receptors derive from an adult who had recovered from COVID-19.

This clone has more than one count but fewer than ten. This chain joins TRBV2 and TRBJ2-5; tentative D call: TRBD2 (5 bases). The germline V and J ends were trimmed by 3 bases and 7 bases, with 6 bases remaining between them. Germline V gene sequence: CDR1 SNHLY, CDR2 FYNNEI. The CDR3 sequence is 11 residues long. This chain's CDR3 is CASSEEATQYF. For the CDR3, the DNA is TGTGCCAGCAGTGAGGAGGCGACCCAGTACTTC.

The genes are TRBV10-1 and TRBJ1-2; 8 bases line up with TRBD1. The CDR3 length is 16 residues. CDR1 and CDR2 from the germline V gene are WNHNN and SYGVQD (reference sequence). Germline trimming cut 3 bases from V and 4 bases from J; bases unmatched to any gene: 10. CDR3 residues: CASSEPWTGRAYGYTF. CDR3 in DNA: TGCGCCAGCAGTGAACCTTGGACAGGGAGGGCCTATGGCTACACCTTC.

The chain has TRBV5-4 and TRBJ1-2, with 12 bases identical to TRBD1. Germline assignment: CDR1 SGHNT and CDR2 YYREEE (reference sequence). V lost 5 bases and J lost 8; bases outside the gene matches: 13. This CDR3 contains 16 residues. The CDR3, as DNA: TGTGCCAGCAGACTCACCGGGACAGGGGGCGCGAGGGGCTACACCTTC. Translating it yields CASRLTGTGGARGYTF.

The chain joins TRBV4-1 to TRBJ2-7; D is unresolved. Trimming stripped 1 base from V and 5 bases from J, with 12 bases between. The CDR3 has 14 residues. Germline CDR1 and CDR2: MGHRA and YSYEKL. Written as DNA, the CDR3 is TGCGCCAGCAGCCAAGCGGAGAGCGTAAACGAGCAGTACTTC. The encoded protein is CASSQAESVNEQYF.

V and J are TRBV11-1 and TRBJ1-3; D uncertain. The CDR3 consists of 15 residues. Trimming took 5 bases from V and 3 from J, leaving 14 bases between them. CDR1 and CDR2 from the germline V gene are SGHAT and FQDESV (reference sequence). Here the CDR3 DNA reads TGTGCCAGCAGCCTGCTGGCCCCCGGTGGAAACACCATATATTTT. Translated: CASSLLAPGGNTIYF.

The chain is built from TRBV2 and TRBJ1-2; D might be TRBD1 (5 bases). Germline V lookup: CDR1 SNHLY, CDR2 FYNNEI. Between the trimmed V and J ends, which lost 3 bases and 6 bases, there was a span of 14 bases. The length of the CDR3 is 14 residues. The CDR3, as DNA: TGTGCCAGCAGTGAGCTCCGGACGGGACATGGCTACACCTTC. It specifies CASSELRTGHGYTF.

The rearrangement links TRBV12-3 or TRBV12-4 to TRBJ1-3; 9 positions match TRBD1. The CDR3 is 13 residues long. The trim removed 8 bases at V and 7 bases at J, leaving 6 bases unmatched. Here the CDR3 reads CASRKQGANTIYF. The CDR3 DNA sequence: TGTGCCAGCCGTAAACAGGGGGCGAACACCATATATTTT.

The chain employs TRBV19 and TRBJ1-1, with D unresolved. Trimming shortened V by 5 bases and J by 0 bases, and 19 bases separated the two germline ends. The germline V gene has CDR1 LNHDA and CDR2 SQIVND (reference sequence). This CDR3 comprises 17 residues. In DNA form, the CDR3 reads TGTGCCAGTAGTTCTGGATCCGGGTGGCTCATGAACACTGAAGCTTTCTTT. Translation: CASSSGSGWLMNTEAFF.

The chain carries TRBV20-1 and TRBJ1-2, with TRBD1 as a possible D gene (6 bases). The germline V gene encodes CDR1 DFQATT and CDR2 SNEGSKA (reference sequence). Trimming removed 3 bases at V and 2 bases at J, with 13 bases between. This CDR3 has 14 residues. The CDR3 bases are TGCAGTGCTAGTTCAGGACAGTTCAACTATGGCTACACCTTC. This codes for CSASSGQFNYGYTF.

This chain links TRBV21-1 with TRBJ1-3; the D call of TRBD1 is as the table states it, not checked on the DNA. TRBV21-1 is designated a pseudogene. The length of the CDR3 is 17 residues. CDR3 sequence reads: CASSILGTGGSGNTIYF. The DNA of the CDR3 is TGTGCCAGCAGCATTTTAGGGACAGGGGGCTCTGGAAACACCATATATTTT.

The chain couples TRBV29-1 to TRBJ1-2, with D unclear. Germline values: CDR1 SQVTM, CDR2 ANQGSEA. This CDR3 has 10 residues. Trimming took 6 bases from V and 3 from J, leaving 5 bases between them. In DNA, the CDR3 is TGCAGCGTCTCAGACTATGGCTACACCTTC. This sequence encodes CSVSDYGYTF.

The gene calls are TRBV3-1 (or the pseudogene TRBV3-2) and TRBJ2-5, with 7 bases lining up with TRBD2. The germline V gene has CDR1 LGHDT and CDR2 YNNKEL (reference sequence). V trimming: 4 bases; J trimming: 4 bases; junction bases outside the gene matches: 3. The CDR3 contains 13 residues. The CDR3 DNA reads TGTGCCAGCAGCCCAGCGGGGAGAGAGACCCAGTACTTC. Translation gives CASSPAGRETQYF.

The chain is built from TRBV9 and TRBJ1-2; D is unresolved. Germline V gene data show CDR1 as SGDLS and CDR2 as YYNGEE. The V end was cut by 4 bases, the J end by 2 bases, with 9 bases between. This CDR3 has 13 amino acids. The CDR3 nucleotides are TGTGCCAGCAGCACCCCCAGCAACTATGGCTACACCTTC. Translating it yields CASSTPSNYGYTF. Combining the CDR3 with reference TRBV9 and TRBJ1-2 gives the whole variable domain DSGVTQTPKHLITATGQRVTLRCSPRSGDLSVYWYQQSLDQGLQFLIQYYNGEERAKGNILERFSAQQFPDLHSELNLSSLELGDSALYFCASSTPSNYGYTFGSGTRLTVV.

This clone occurred once. The genes are TRBV28 and TRBJ2-7; D tentatively fits TRBD1 or TRBD2 (5 bases each). V was shortened by 8 bases and J by 2 bases, with 19 bases between the two germline ends. Germline V gene sequence: CDR1 MDHEN, CDR2 SYDVKM. The CDR3 has 15 amino acids. CDR3 DNA: TGTGCCAGCGTACCCTCCGGGGCCTCGACCTACGAGCAGTACTTC. It encodes CASVPSGASTYEQYF.

The CDR3 bases are TGCAGTGCCCCGCAGGGGACCCAGTACTTC. Translation: CSAPQGTQYF. The chain combines TRBV20-1 with TRBJ2-5, with D tentatively TRBD1 (5 bases). CDR3 size: 10 residues. V gave up 6 bases and J gave up 7 bases, with 9 bases separating them. Germline V lookup: CDR1 DFQATT, CDR2 SNEGSKA (reference sequence).

This clone occurred once. The chain couples TRBV23-1 to TRBJ2-3; 10 bases align to TRBD1. TRBV23-1 is an ORF; its function is uncertain. The ends lost 7 bases at V and 1 base at J; junction bases unmatched: 11. This CDR3 has 17 residues. The CDR3 protein is CASTRGTGVMGTDTQYF. The CDR3 nucleotides are TGCGCCAGCACCCGAGGGACAGGGGTGATGGGCACAGATACGCAGTATTTT.

This clone was detected once. The chain joins TRBV5-4 to TRBJ2-3, with D unclear. This CDR3 has 17 residues. The germline V gene encodes CDR1 SGHNT and CDR2 YYREEE (reference sequence). Between the trimmed V and J ends, which lost 0 bases and 6 bases, there was a span of 20 bases. The CDR3 sequence is CASSLGRLGGKADTQYF. CDR3 sequence (DNA): TGTGCCAGCAGCTTGGGGCGGTTGGGTGGGAAAGCGGATACGCAGTATTTT.

J is TRBJ1-2 and V is TRBV2, with TRBD1 identical over 9 bases. V dropped 1 base and J dropped 8; count of bases not matched to a gene: 2. Germline lookup yields CDR1 SNHLY and CDR2 FYNNEI. The CDR3 consists of 13 residues. The CDR3 here is CASSEGDRVGYTF. DNA for the CDR3: TGTGCCAGCAGTGAAGGGGACAGGGTCGGCTACACCTTC.

This rearrangement joins TRBV4-1 to TRBJ2-1, with D perhaps matching TRBD1 (7 bases). The germline V and J ends were trimmed by 0 bases and 7 bases, with 10 bases remaining between them. The CDR3 contains 14 residues. Germline V gene data show CDR1 as MGHRA and CDR2 as YSYEKL. For the CDR3, the DNA is TGCGCCAGCAGCCAAGAGACAGGGAGGAATGAGCAGTTCTTC. It codes for CASSQETGRNEQFF.

The chain is built from TRBV21-1 and TRBJ2-7; TRBD2 reflects the table's D call only, with no check against the DNA. TRBV21-1 is assigned pseudogene status. This CDR3 is built from 17 residues. DNA of the CDR3: TGTGCCAGCAGCAAAGTCTGCTGGTGTAGGGAGGTTGGCGAGCAGTACTTC. It specifies CASSKVCWCREVGEQYF.

This chain uses TRBV2 with TRBJ2-6, with D possibly TRBD1 on 6 matching bases. Germline CDR1 reads SNHLY; CDR2 reads FYNNEI. The V end was cut by 5 bases, the J end by 1 base, with 12 bases between. The CDR3 is 16 amino acids. This CDR3 is CASSRDIQSGANVLTF. In nucleotides, the CDR3 is TGTGCCAGCAGTCGGGACATACAGTCTGGGGCCAACGTCCTGACTTTC.

This sequence joins TRBV5-4 and TRBJ2-5; D ambiguous. In germline, CDR1 is SGHNT, CDR2 YYREEE (reference sequence). The CDR3 covers 11 residues. The V and J ends lost 0 bases and 13 bases respectively, with 10 bases between them. The CDR3 region has the DNA TGTGCCAGCAGCTTGGTACGGGCCGGGTACTTC. Protein: CASSLVRAGYF.

The chain carries TRBV2 and TRBJ2-7, with 8 bases aligning to TRBD1. Germline CDR1 SNHLY, CDR2 FYNNEI. Germline trimming cut 3 bases from V and 2 bases from J; bases unmatched to any gene: 6. This CDR3 has 15 residues. CDR3 amino acids: CASSEIQGAPYEQYF. CDR3 in DNA: TGTGCCAGCAGTGAGATTCAGGGGGCCCCCTACGAGCAGTACTTC. The full variable domain, completed using reference TRBV2 and TRBJ2-7, is EPEVTQTPSHQVTQMGQEVILRCVPISNHLYFYWYRQILGQKVEFLVSFYNNEISEKSEIFDDQFSVERPDGSNFTLKIRSTKLEDSAMYFCASSEIQGAPYEQYFGPGTRLTVT.

The chain employs TRBV18 and TRBJ2-7, with a weak D call TRBD2 (6 bases). The CDR3 is 14 amino acids. The germline CDR1 and CDR2 sequences are KGHSH and LQKENI. Deletions cut 4 bases from V and 2 bases from J, with 12 bases between. The CDR3 sequence: CASSQSRETYEQYF. The CDR3 nucleotides read TGTGCCAGCTCACAGTCCCGGGAGACCTACGAGCAGTACTTC.

Points on this clone: The junction departs from the called germline gene at one end, perhaps through a read error. J is TRBJ2-6 and V is TRBV24-1; no firm D call. CDR3 length: 16 amino acids. From germline, CDR1 is KGHDR and CDR2 SFDVKD. In DNA, the CDR3 is TGTGCCACCAGTGATAGAAGATCCTCTGGCGCCAACGTCCTGACTTTC. Translation: CATSDRRSSGANVLTF.

This clone has just a few counts. The chain has TRBV5-8 and TRBJ2-7; 7 nucleotides line up with TRBD1. CDR3 size: 13 residues. J gave up 4 bases and V 7 bases, and 8 bases lay outside the gene matches. Germline loops: CDR1 SGHTS, CDR2 YDEGEE. This chain's CDR3 is CASARQGNYEQYF. For the CDR3, the DNA is TGTGCCAGCGCGCGACAGGGCAATTACGAGCAGTACTTC.

This clone was seen once. The rearrangement joins TRBV28 to TRBJ2-2; 12 nucleotides match TRBD1. There are 19 residues in the CDR3. CDR1 MDHEN and CDR2 SYDVKM come from the germline V gene. Unmatched junction bases numbered 12, after V lost 4 bases and J lost 3 bases. The CDR3 nucleotides are TGTGCCAGCAGTTGGGACAGGGGGCGGCTACTCCCATACACCGGGGAGCTGTTTTTT. Its translation is CASSWDRGRLLPYTGELFF.